The sequence of this TCR beta chain was determined in a study of blood T cell repertoires in COVID-19. The wider study: Sites across the United States, Italy and Spain contributed samples from acute and convalescent COVID-19. Nucleic acid was either cDNA or gDNA, and it came from T cells, B-cell-depleted T cells, or PBMCs.

CDR3 size: 15 residues. Germline CDR1 reads MDHEN; CDR2 reads SYDVKM. Trimming pared 2 bases from V and 0 bases from J, leaving 10 bases between. As handled by the study authors: Reference gene primers were amplified, and this amplification served to estimate nucleated cell counts. Using immunoSEQ multiplex PCR, the repertoire was profiled, and TCRdb retains in-frame clones only, with some absent. That table supplies the V and J calls and clone size; D and trimming were determined from the DNA. The sample includes 100,000 to 150,000 clones, more than 65% seen only once; the top ten take approximately 25%.

The chain has TRBV28 and TRBJ2-5; TRBD1 might be the D (5 bases). The source is a human donor in a cohort sampled during active COVID-19. The sample was peripheral blood. DNA of the CDR3: TGTGCCAGCAGTTTACTCGACAGCTACCAAGAGACCCAGTACTTC. Protein sequence: CASSLLDSYQETQYF.